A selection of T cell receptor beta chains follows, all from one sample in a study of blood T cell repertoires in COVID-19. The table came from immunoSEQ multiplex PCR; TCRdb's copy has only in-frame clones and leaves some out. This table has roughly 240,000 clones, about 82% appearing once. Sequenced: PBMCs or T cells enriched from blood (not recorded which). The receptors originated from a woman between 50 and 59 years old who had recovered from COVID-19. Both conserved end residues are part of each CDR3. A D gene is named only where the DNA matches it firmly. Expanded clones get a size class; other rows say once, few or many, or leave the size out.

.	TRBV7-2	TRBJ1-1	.	TGTGCCAGCAGCCCAAACATGAACCTCATGAACACTGAAGCTTTCTTT	CASSPNMNLMNTEAFF
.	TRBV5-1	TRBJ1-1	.	TGCGCCAGCAGCTTTCAGGTGAACACTGAAGCTTTCTTT	CASSFQVNTEAFF
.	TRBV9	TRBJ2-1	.	TGTGCCAGCAGCGTAGCTGTAGGCAGGGTTGGCTACAATGAGCAGTTCTTC	CASSVAVGRVGYNEQFF
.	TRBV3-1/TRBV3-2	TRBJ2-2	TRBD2	TGTGCCAGCAGGTGGACTAGCGGCTACACCGGGGAGCTGTTTTTT	CASRWTSGYTGELFF
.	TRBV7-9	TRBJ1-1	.	TGTGCCAGCAGCGAGCAGGCGATAAACACTGAAGCTTTCTTT	CASSEQAINTEAFF
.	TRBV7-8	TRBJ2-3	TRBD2	TGTGCCAGCAGCTCCAGACGGTGGACTAGCGGGAGACTAAGCACAGATACGCAGTATTTT	CASSSRRWTSGRLSTDTQYF
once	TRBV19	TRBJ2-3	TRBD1	TGTGCCAGTAGAAGTAGGGGGCTAGTAACAGATACGCAGTATTTT	CASRSRGLVTDTQYF
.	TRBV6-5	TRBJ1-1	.	TGTGCCAGCAGTTACGACAGCATGAACACTGAAGCTTTCTTT	CASSYDSMNTEAFF
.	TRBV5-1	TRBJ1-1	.	TGCGCCAGCAGCTGGGGGCAGAAGATTAACACTGAAGCTTTCTTT	CASSWGQKINTEAFF
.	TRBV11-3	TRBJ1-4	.	TGTGCCAGCAGCTATACAGCCCAGGAAAAACTGTTTTTT	CASSYTAQEKLFF